The next 30 T cell receptor beta chains were all read from a single sample in a study of regulatory T cells in long-lasting Graves disease. HTBI primers from iRepertoire and Arm-PCR of CDR3 regions yielded the TCR beta libraries. MiXCR, run by TCRdb on the multiplex PCR reads, gives a single entry per CDR3 protein. This table holds 300,000 to 350,000 distinct CDR3 sequences, about 20% found once. This sample's time point: persistent/refractory GD, antithyroid drugs over 5 years with positive TRAb. Extracted RNA from PBMCs served as the source of the TCR library. Sequences were derived from peripheral blood mononuclear cells (PBMCs), sampled when the disease was refractory, from a patient treated with antithyroid drugs. The receptors here all came from a female donor with Graves disease.

V and J are TRBV14 and TRBJ1-6; D not resolved. The CDR3 totals 13 residues. The germline CDR1 and CDR2 sequences are SGHDN and FVKESK. V lost 4 bases to trimming and J lost 10 bases, with 11 bases between them. The CDR3, as DNA: TGTGCCAGCAGCCGCGATGCCGCATCACCCCTCCACTTT. This encodes CASSRDAASPLHF.

The CDR3: CASSLPGRPTRGYTF. DNA for the CDR3: TGTGCCAGCAGCCTGCCGGGCAGGCCCACTAGGGGCTACACCTTC. This chain joins TRBV9 and TRBJ1-2, with D uncertain. Trimming took 4 bases from V and 8 from J, leaving 21 bases between them. CDR1 and CDR2 from the germline V gene are SGDLS and YYNGEE. The CDR3 sequence is 15 residues long.

A word on this clonotype: The conserved phenylalanine or tryptophan is not found at the CDR3 terminus, so this likely reflects a read error. This chain joins TRBV28 and TRBJ2-3; the D gene is possibly TRBD1 (6 bases). V lost 6 bases, J lost 3 bases, and 13 bases lay in between. There are 14 residues in the CDR3. Germline CDR1 is MDHEN and CDR2 is SYDVKM. In DNA form, the CDR3 reads TGTGCCAGCAGGGCCGGACAGTTGACAGATACGCAGTATTCT. Translating it yields CASRAGQLTDTQYS.

There are many counts of this clonotype. The chain is built from TRBV9 and TRBJ1-2; D remains ambiguous. Germline V CDR1 and CDR2: SGDLS, YYNGEE. V was trimmed by 0 bases and J by 8 bases, leaving 14 bases between them. CDR3 size: 14 residues. The CDR3 region has the DNA TGTGCCAGCAGCGTAGCACAGTCGCTAGAGGGCTACACCTTC. It encodes CASSVAQSLEGYTF.

This clonotype showed up just once. V is TRBV6-1 and J is TRBJ2-2, with D tentatively TRBD2 (6 bases). The CDR3 is 14 residues long. Per the germline V gene, CDR1 is MNHNS and CDR2 is SASEGT. The V gene lost 8 bases and the J gene lost 5 bases, with 15 bases spanning the gap. This chain's CDR3 is CASEFSGSTGELFF. As DNA, the CDR3 is TGTGCCAGCGAGTTCAGCGGGTCAACCGGGGAGCTGTTTTTT.

This clonotype has at least ten counts. V and J are TRBV6-1 and TRBJ2-7; possible D gene TRBD1, 5 bases. CDR3 length: 13 residues. The V end lost 3 bases, the J end lost 5 bases, and 11 bases lay between the germline ends. Germline values: CDR1 MNHNS, CDR2 SASEGT. The CDR3 sequence: CASSELGVNEQYF. The CDR3, as DNA: TGTGCCAGCAGTGAGTTAGGGGTAAACGAGCAGTACTTC.

The V gene is TRBV10-3, the J gene TRBJ2-2; D not resolved. The V and J ends lost 8 bases and 1 base respectively, with 5 bases between them. Germline CDR1 is ENHRY and CDR2 is SYGVKD. The CDR3 is made up of 12 amino acids. CDR3 sequence: CAIGGNTGELFF. The CDR3 DNA is TGTGCCATCGGCGGGAACACCGGGGAGCTGTTTTTT.

This rearrangement joins TRBV5-8 to TRBJ1-2, with a possible D match to TRBD1 (5 bases). Trimming removed 0 bases at V and 3 bases at J, with 12 bases between. The CDR3 covers 15 residues. Germline assignment: CDR1 SGHTS and CDR2 YDEGEE. DNA of the CDR3: TGTGCCAGCAGCTTGGTTGGAGGGGCCCACTATGGCTACACCTTC. This encodes CASSLVGGAHYGYTF.

This clonotype was seen ten or more times. The chain employs TRBV15 and TRBJ2-5, with TRBD2 as a possible D gene (6 bases). The CDR3 contains 15 residues. From germline, CDR1 is LNHNV and CDR2 YYDKDF (reference sequence). The germline V and J ends were trimmed by 0 bases and 5 bases, with 13 bases remaining between them. CDR3 nucleotides: TGTGCCACCAGCAGAGAACTAGCTTGGGCGGAGACCCAGTACTTC. Its translation is CATSRELAWAETQYF.

This clonotype appeared a single time. The genes are TRBV28 and TRBJ1-5; D is uncertain. Looked up from germline, CDR1 is MDHEN and CDR2 is SYDVKM. This CDR3 has 14 residues. V lost 1 base and J lost 7, with 11 bases in between. The CDR3, as DNA: TGTGCCAGCAGTTTATCTTACTCCGGGCAGCCCCAGCATTTT. Amino acids: CASSLSYSGQPQHF. The entire variable domain, with the rest obtained from reference TRBV28 and TRBJ1-5, is as follows: DVKVTQSSRYLVKRTGEKVFLECVQDMDHENMFWYRQDPGLGLRLIYFSYDVKMKEKGDIPEGYSVSREKKERFSLILESASTNQTSMYLCASSLSYSGQPQHFGDGTRLSIL.

This clonotype was recorded at least ten times. The V and J genes are TRBV5-1 and TRBJ1-2, with D uncertain. Germline CDR1 reads SGHRS; CDR2 reads YFSETQ. This CDR3 region has 14 residues. The ends were cut back, 0 bases at V and 2 bases at J, with 8 bases in the middle. CDR3 protein: CASSLEPGNYGYTF. CDR3 sequence (DNA): TGCGCCAGCAGCTTGGAGCCGGGCAACTATGGCTACACCTTC.

The chain uses TRBV20-1 and TRBJ1-1; D is undetermined. V gave up 6 bases and J gave up 3 bases, with 14 bases separating them. Germline CDR1 reads DFQATT; CDR2 reads SNEGSKA (reference sequence). This CDR3 comprises 13 residues. CDR3 DNA sequence: TGCAGTGCCCAAGGGTATGCGGACACTGAAGCTTTCTTT. Encoded protein: CSAQGYADTEAFF.

There are a few counts of this clonotype. The chain couples TRBV5-5 to TRBJ1-2; 12 bases are a match to TRBD1. In germline, CDR1 is SGHKS, CDR2 YYEKEE (reference sequence). After removal of 5 bases from V and 8 bases from J, the junction contained 10 bases not matched to a gene. The CDR3 has 15 residues. CDR3 protein: CASRPPGQGALGYTF. CDR3 in DNA: TGTGCCAGCAGACCCCCGGGACAGGGGGCCCTGGGCTACACCTTC.

This clonotype was seen many times. The chain carries TRBV29-1 and TRBJ1-2; 9 bases fit TRBD1. With 5 bases clipped from V and 2 bases from J, the junction kept 9 bases outside the gene matches. The CDR3 loop spans 15 amino acids. In germline, CDR1 is SQVTM, CDR2 ANQGSEA. The CDR3: CSVQTGGRLNYGYTF. DNA for the CDR3: TGCAGCGTTCAGACAGGGGGAAGACTCAACTATGGCTACACCTTC.

This clonotype came up many times. At one of its ends the junction is not consistent with the germline gene, which may arise from a read error. V usage is TRBV6-1 and J usage is TRBJ1-5, with D possibly being TRBD1 (6 bases). The CDR3 runs 15 residues. Per germline, CDR1 MNHNS and CDR2 SASEGT. The CDR3 DNA is TGTGCTAGCAGTGATCTACTAGGGGGAGGGCAGCCCCAGCATTTT. It yields the protein CASSDLLGGGQPQHF.

This clonotype occurred a few times. A much larger clone lies a single base off, so this may be a read error. The CDR3 spells CAISAGPKQGTQYF. The DNA of the CDR3 is TGTGCCATCAGTGCGGGACCAAAACAAGGGACCCAGTACTTC. The chain recombines TRBV10-3 with TRBJ2-5, with D perhaps assigned TRBD1 or TRBD2 (5 bases each). The CDR3 has 14 amino acids. In germline, CDR1 is ENHRY, CDR2 SYGVKD.

This clonotype came up a few times. The rearrangement links TRBV12-3 or TRBV12-4 to TRBJ1-4, with D maybe TRBD1 (5 bases). Trimming took 5 bases from V and 2 from J, leaving 21 bases between them. There are 18 residues in the CDR3. The chain's CDR3 is CASSPKTLGQRTNEKLFF. CDR3 bases: TGTGCCAGCAGTCCAAAGACCCTGGGGCAGAGGACTAATGAAAAACTGTTTTTT.

The chain is built from TRBV20-1 and TRBJ1-4; the D gene is possibly TRBD1 (5 bases). Germline V gives CDR1 DFQATT, CDR2 SNEGSKA (reference sequence). V lost 3 bases and J 4 bases, leaving 18 bases between the germline ends. The CDR3 loop spans 16 amino acids. The CDR3 DNA follows: TGCAGTGCTAGTTCGGGACTCAATGTGGGTAATGAAAAACTGTTTTTT. The encoded protein is CSASSGLNVGNEKLFF.

This clonotype was seen repeatedly, ten times or more. The J gene is TRBJ2-7, the V gene TRBV6-5; D may be TRBD2 (6 bases). The CDR3 extends over 15 amino acids. With 3 bases removed from V and 2 bases from J, the gap between germline ends came to 14 bases. Germline V gene sequence: CDR1 MNHEY, CDR2 SVGAGI. CDR3 coding DNA: TGTGCCAGCAGTTATTCGACGGAGGGCCCCTACGAGCAGTACTTC. Protein product: CASSYSTEGPYEQYF.

This clonotype showed up many times. J is TRBJ2-5 and V is TRBV11-2; TRBD2 might be the D (7 bases). V gave up 4 bases and J gave up 6 bases, with 27 bases separating them. CDR3 size: 18 residues. In germline, CDR1 is SGHAT, CDR2 FQNNGV. CDR3 in DNA: TGTGCCAGCAGCTCAGCCGGGGAGGGCGGGGGCGGGGAGAAGACCCAGTACTTC. This translates into CASSSAGEGGGGEKTQYF.

This clonotype was seen a handful of times. V gene TRBV7-9 combines with J gene TRBJ2-3, with D unresolved. The CDR3 totals 18 residues. Per the germline V gene, CDR1 is SEHNR and CDR2 is FQNEAQ (reference sequence). The V gene lost 2 bases and the J gene lost 0 bases, with 18 bases spanning the gap. The chain's CDR3 is CASSLSTGQPLSTDTQYF. CDR3 nucleotide sequence: TGTGCCAGCAGCTTATCTACCGGGCAACCTCTTAGCACAGATACGCAGTATTTT.

The table lists this clonotype with many counts. The chain couples TRBV6-1 to TRBJ1-2; TRBD1 might be the D (5 bases). In germline, CDR1 is MNHNS, CDR2 SASEGT. V was shortened by 3 bases and J by 7 bases, with 12 bases between the two germline ends. The CDR3 is made up of 13 amino acids. CDR3 sequence: CASSDQGVAGYTF. CDR3 DNA: TGTGCCAGCAGTGACCAAGGGGTGGCTGGCTACACCTTC.

Ten or more counts support this clonotype. The chain recombines TRBV28 with TRBJ1-2; TRBD1 matches 9 bases. Trimming took 0 bases from V and 5 from J; bases not matched to a gene: 10. The CDR3 length is 17 residues. Per germline, CDR1 MDHEN and CDR2 SYDVKM. The CDR3 is CASSLWGDRARVYGYTF. The CDR3 nucleotides read TGTGCCAGCAGTTTATGGGGGGACAGGGCAAGAGTTTATGGCTACACCTTC.

A few counts support this clonotype. This chain uses TRBV5-4 with TRBJ1-1, with a tentative D call TRBD1 (6 bases). The V and J ends lost 3 bases and 2 bases respectively, with 14 bases between them. The CDR3 extends over 15 amino acids. Germline values: CDR1 SGHNT, CDR2 YYREEE (reference sequence). The CDR3 loop reads CASSSLTGQNTEAFF. CDR3 nucleotides: TGTGCCAGCAGCTCGCTGACAGGACAAAACACTGAAGCTTTCTTT.

This clonotype was counted many times. The V call is TRBV2, the J call TRBJ1-2; TRBD1 is a possible D gene (6 bases). Trimming took off 3 bases at V and 0 bases at J, with 17 bases between the two ends. CDR3 length: 17 residues. Germline-derived CDR1 and CDR2 are SNHLY and FYNNEI. CDR3 sequence reads: CASSEEPTGTTNYGYTF. CDR3 coding DNA: TGTGCCAGCAGTGAGGAACCAACAGGGACTACTAACTATGGCTACACCTTC.

The chain uses TRBV20-1 and TRBJ2-1; the D call may be TRBD1 or TRBD2 (5 bases each). Trimming stripped 0 bases from V and 8 bases from J, with 11 bases between. CDR1 and CDR2 (germline): DFQATT, SNEGSKA (reference sequence). The CDR3 is 13 residues long. The DNA of the CDR3 is TGCAGTGCTAGAGATCTCGGGGCGGATGAGCAGTTCTTC. This codes for CSARDLGADEQFF.

Details on this clonotype: A much bigger clone sits one base away, suggesting this may be a read error. This chain connects TRBV6-1 to TRBJ1-5; perhaps TRBD1 as D (5 bases). The CDR3 consists of 14 residues. The germline CDR1 and CDR2 sequences are MNHNS and SASEGT. The CDR3 region is CAGSETRAYQTQHF. The CDR3 DNA sequence: TGTGCCGGCAGTGAAACCAGGGCCTACCAAACCCAGCATTTT.

The V call is TRBV12-5, the J call TRBJ1-2; 7 positions agree with TRBD1. The ends lost 0 bases at V and 2 bases at J; junction bases unmatched: 3. The length of the CDR3 is 15 residues. Germline V lookup: CDR1 LGHNT, CDR2 FRNRAP. The CDR3 coding sequence is TGTGCTAGTGGTTTGGTCCCAGGGGGAAACTATGGCTACACCTTC. This sequence encodes CASGLVPGGNYGYTF. The full variable domain, completed using reference TRBV12-5 and TRBJ1-2, is DARVTQTPRHKVTEMGQEVTMRCQPILGHNTVFWYRQTMMQGLELLAYFRNRAPLDDSGMPKDRFSAEMPDATLATLKIQPSEPRDSAVYFCASGLVPGGNYGYTFGSGTRLTVV.

There are many counts of this clonotype. V is TRBV30 and J is TRBJ2-7; D ambiguous. V lost 2 bases, J lost 4 bases, and 9 bases lay in between. The germline V gene encodes CDR1 GTSNPN and CDR2 SVGIG (reference sequence). CDR3 size: 12 residues. The chain's CDR3 is CAWSFTDYEQYF. CDR3 DNA sequence: TGTGCCTGGAGTTTCACAGATTACGAGCAGTACTTC.

This clonotype was observed at least ten times. The gene calls are TRBV12-3 or TRBV12-4 and TRBJ1-1; 8 bases agree with TRBD1. The CDR3 runs 17 residues. Trimming cost V 1 base and J 0 bases; bases outside gene matches: 7. Written as DNA, the CDR3 is TGTGCCAGCAGTTTAGACAGGGGGAGGTACATGAACACTGAAGCTTTCTTT. Protein: CASSLDRGRYMNTEAFF.